Shown below are 21 T cell receptor beta chains from a single sample sequenced in a study of CD8 T cells in ankylosing spondylitis. Findings of the study overall: Eight or nine highly homologous variants made up a TCR beta motif that seemed to typify ankylosing spondylitis blood.

One entry per CDR3 protein results from TCRdb running MiXCR on the 5' RACE reads. The profile shows roughly 700,000 distinct CDR3 sequences, around 17% of them singletons. These receptors' targets are unknown. The sample taken for sequencing was blood, either unsorted or a sorted T cell fraction (not recorded which). The receptors shown here come from a male donor with ankylosing spondylitis.

The genes are TRBV2 and TRBJ1-2; the D gene is possibly TRBD1 (6 bases). V lost 8 bases and J 5 bases, leaving 15 bases between the germline ends. The V gene's germline CDR1 is SNHLY and CDR2 FYNNEI. CDR3 length: 13 amino acids. The CDR3 region has the DNA TGTGCCAGCGGGCGGGGGGACACTTATGGCTACACCTTC. Its translation is CASGRGDTYGYTF.

This clonotype turned up a few times. The rearrangement uses TRBV11-2 and TRBJ2-1, with D possibly TRBD1 on 6 matching bases. The germline CDR1 and CDR2 sequences are SGHAT and FQNNGV. V gave up 3 bases and J gave up 3 bases, with 9 bases separating them. The CDR3 has 14 amino acids. CDR3 sequence (DNA): TGTGCCAGCAGCTTGGGCAGGGGCTACAATGAGCAGTTCTTC. Protein sequence: CASSLGRGYNEQFF.

This clonotype has just a few counts. J is TRBJ2-5 and V is TRBV27; D gene unclear. The CDR3 runs to 16 residues. The V end lost 2 bases, the J end lost 1 base, and 14 bases lay between the germline ends. Germline-derived CDR1 and CDR2 are MNHEY and SMNVEV (reference sequence). The CDR3 DNA reads as TGTGCCAGCAGTTTAACCCCCCTGCAGTCCCAAGAGACCCAGTACTTC. Amino acids: CASSLTPLQSQETQYF.

The J gene is TRBJ1-4, the V gene TRBV11-1; the D gene is possibly TRBD1 (5 bases). V was cut by 6 bases and J by 8 bases, with 28 bases left in between. This CDR3 spans 18 amino acids. Per germline, CDR1 SGHAT and CDR2 FQDESV (reference sequence). The CDR3: CASSSILGGSVRAEKLFF. The CDR3 nucleotides are TGTGCCAGCAGTTCAATCCTTGGGGGATCCGTTAGAGCGGAAAAACTGTTTTTT.

The chain joins TRBV11-2 to TRBJ2-7; 7 nucleotides agree with TRBD2. The V segment lost 5 bases and the J segment 0 bases; nucleotides outside the gene matches: 10. The length of the CDR3 is 16 residues. Germline V gene sequence: CDR1 SGHAT, CDR2 FQNNGV. DNA for the CDR3: TGTGCCAGCAGCACTACTAGCGCGAGGAGCTCCTACGAGCAGTACTTC. Translated, it gives CASSTTSARSSYEQYF.

J is TRBJ2-6 and V is TRBV5-1; no clear D. This CDR3 has 18 amino acids. Trimming took 3 bases from V and 0 from J, leaving 16 bases between them. Germline V lookup: CDR1 SGHRS, CDR2 YFSETQ. CDR3 bases: TGCGCCAGCAGCTCCGGGTCTCTTAAAAGCTCTGGGGCCAACGTCCTGACTTTC. Translated, it gives CASSSGSLKSSGANVLTF.

In DNA form, the CDR3 reads TGTGCCAGCACCATTCGACTAGCGGGCTACACAGATACGCAGTATTTT. Its protein product is CASTIRLAGYTDTQYF. The V call is TRBV7-2, the J call TRBJ2-3; TRBD2 aligns across 10 bases. CDR1 and CDR2 from the germline V gene are SGHTA and FQGNSA. The CDR3 runs to 16 residues. With 7 bases clipped from V and 2 bases from J, the junction kept 9 bases outside the gene matches.

This clonotype was counted at least ten times. V is TRBV15 and J is TRBJ2-2, with no clear D. The CDR3 is 16 residues long. Per germline, CDR1 LNHNV and CDR2 YYDKDF (reference sequence). Deletions cut 0 bases from V and 1 base from J, with 9 bases between. This CDR3 reads CATSRDDARNTGELFF. The DNA of the CDR3 is TGTGCCACCAGCAGAGACGATGCCCGGAACACCGGGGAGCTGTTTTTT.

The chain is built from TRBV25-1 and TRBJ2-1, with TRBD1 matching 9 bases. The J segment lost 7 bases and the V segment lost 6 bases, leaving 7 bases of the junction unmatched. CDR1 and CDR2 (germline): MGHDK, SYGVNS. The CDR3 extends over 14 amino acids. CDR3 coding DNA: TGTGCCAGCAGCGGGACAGGGAACTGGAATGAGCAGTTCTTC. Its translation is CASSGTGNWNEQFF.

The chain carries TRBV20-1 and TRBJ1-5; TRBD1 is a possible D gene (5 bases). V lost 6 bases and J 2 bases, leaving 20 bases between the germline ends. The CDR3 consists of 16 residues. The V gene's germline CDR1 is DFQATT and CDR2 SNEGSKA (reference sequence). The CDR3 bases are TGCAGTGCAACTGCCGGGACGGGCGGGCGCAATCAGCCCCAGCATTTT. Protein sequence: CSATAGTGGRNQPQHF.

The chain links TRBV6-2 or TRBV6-3 to TRBJ1-6, with TRBD1 identical over 7 bases. The trim removed 5 bases at V and 4 bases at J, leaving 2 bases unmatched. The CDR3 sequence is 14 residues long. CDR1 and CDR2 from the germline V gene are MNHEY and SVGEGT. The CDR3 DNA reads as TGTGCCAGCAGTGCGGGACAGTATAATTCACCCCTCCACTTT. Translation gives CASSAGQYNSPLHF.

This clonotype has more than one count but fewer than ten. This CDR3 is CASSLVGATGSYEQYF. As DNA, the CDR3 is TGTGCCAGCAGCTTAGTGGGAGCCACCGGCTCCTACGAGCAGTACTTC. The rearrangement links TRBV7-2 to TRBJ2-7; D may be TRBD2 (5 bases). The V end lost 1 base, the J end lost 0 bases, and 13 bases lay between the germline ends. The CDR3 is made up of 16 amino acids. Germline assignment: CDR1 SGHTA and CDR2 FQGNSA.

V and J are TRBV20-1 and TRBJ2-1, with 9 bases aligning to TRBD2. The CDR3 consists of 13 residues. The V segment lost 5 bases and the J segment 10 bases; nucleotides outside the gene matches: 9. Germline V lookup: CDR1 DFQATT, CDR2 SNEGSKA (reference sequence). The CDR3 DNA reads TGCAGTGCTCCCCCAGGGAGCGGGGGGGAGCAGTTCTTC. This gives the protein CSAPPGSGGEQFF.

This clonotype occurred many times. The chain joins TRBV20-1 to TRBJ1-1, with 7 bases fitting TRBD1. The V segment lost 2 bases and the J segment 9 bases; nucleotides outside the gene matches: 12. CDR1 is DFQATT, CDR2 SNEGSKA, per germline (reference sequence). The CDR3 has 14 residues. CDR3 DNA sequence: TGCAGTGCTAGAAAACCAAACCAGGGGGATAAAGCTTTCTTT. Protein: CSARKPNQGDKAFF.

This chain connects TRBV28 to TRBJ2-3; the match to TRBD2 covers 11 bases. V gave up 4 bases and J gave up 4 bases; unmatched junction bases: 10. This CDR3 contains 17 residues. The germline V gene has CDR1 MDHEN and CDR2 SYDVKM. In DNA, the CDR3 is TGTGCCAGCAGTTACACTAGCGGGAGCGGGGTCGCAGATACGCAGTATTTT. Encoded protein: CASSYTSGSGVADTQYF.

This clonotype has a handful of counts. The chain employs TRBV7-2 and TRBJ2-5; D is ambiguous. Per the germline V gene, CDR1 is SGHTA and CDR2 is FQGNSA. The CDR3 runs to 13 residues. V dropped 0 bases and J dropped 5 bases, with 7 bases sitting between them. The CDR3 sequence is CASSLARMETQYF. CDR3 bases: TGTGCCAGCAGCTTAGCAAGAATGGAGACCCAGTACTTC.

The chain is built from TRBV13 and TRBJ2-1; the D gene is possibly TRBD2 (7 bases). The CDR3 covers 17 residues. Trimming removed 3 bases at V and 4 bases at J, with 19 bases between. CDR1 is PRHDT and CDR2 is FYEKMQ in the germline V gene (reference sequence). In nucleotides, the CDR3 is TGTGCCAGCAGCTTCCTTCGGGGGGCTAACTCATACAATGAGCAGTTCTTC. Amino acid sequence: CASSFLRGANSYNEQFF.

A few counts support this clonotype. The gene calls are TRBV27 and TRBJ1-2; D remains unclear. The V and J ends lost 1 base and 2 bases respectively, with 8 bases between them. This CDR3 is built from 14 residues. The germline V gene has CDR1 MNHEY and CDR2 SMNVEV (reference sequence). In DNA, the CDR3 is TGTGCCAGCAGTTTATTCGCAGGCAACTATGGCTACACCTTC. The encoded protein is CASSLFAGNYGYTF.

This clonotype was picked up many times. This chain links TRBV15 with TRBJ1-2; 7 positions match TRBD1. CDR1 LNHNV and CDR2 YYDKDF come from the germline V gene (reference sequence). The CDR3 has 15 residues. Unmatched junction bases numbered 7, after V lost 1 base and J lost 5 bases. The CDR3 spells CATSRGQGGYYGYTF. The CDR3 DNA reads as TGTGCCACCAGCAGAGGACAGGGAGGTTATTATGGCTACACCTTC.

This clonotype has just a few counts. The V gene is TRBV5-1, the J gene TRBJ2-3; the match to TRBD2 covers 10 bases. This CDR3 has 16 amino acids. Germline-derived CDR1 and CDR2 are SGHRS and YFSETQ. V lost 3 bases and J lost 4; bases outside the gene matches: 8. The CDR3 DNA sequence: TGCGCCAGCAGCTCCCCTAGCGGGAGCAGCGCAGATACGCAGTATTTT. As protein: CASSSPSGSSADTQYF.

In its sample, this clonotype was seen many times. This chain links TRBV12-3 or TRBV12-4 with TRBJ2-5, with 7 bases fitting TRBD2. The CDR3 sequence is 15 residues long. J gave up 5 bases and V 5 bases, and 11 bases lay outside the gene matches. The DNA for the CDR3 is TGTGCCAGCAGTCCACATAGCGCGGGAGAGGAGACCCAGTACTTC. Translation: CASSPHSAGEETQYF.